This record covers a single TCR beta chain. Expressed TCRB transcripts were sequenced because the isolated RNA had all been reverse transcribed beforehand. Generated by immunoSEQ multiplex PCR, the TCRdb table keeps only in-frame clones and is missing some. The table has tens of thousands of clones, approximately 62% seen once. This sample is part of a study of beta chain features in type 1 diabetes. CDR3 length: 15 residues. The sequenced material came from Tregs from blood. The TCR sequence derives from a woman under 30 in good health. This chain links TRBV21-1 with TRBJ2-5; the D call in the table, TRBD2, was not verified against the DNA. TRBV21-1 is classified as a pseudogene. The CDR3 spells CASSKAGGRQETQYF. The CDR3 region has the DNA TGTGCCAGCAGCAAAGCGGGGGGGAGGCAAGAGACCCAGTACTTC.